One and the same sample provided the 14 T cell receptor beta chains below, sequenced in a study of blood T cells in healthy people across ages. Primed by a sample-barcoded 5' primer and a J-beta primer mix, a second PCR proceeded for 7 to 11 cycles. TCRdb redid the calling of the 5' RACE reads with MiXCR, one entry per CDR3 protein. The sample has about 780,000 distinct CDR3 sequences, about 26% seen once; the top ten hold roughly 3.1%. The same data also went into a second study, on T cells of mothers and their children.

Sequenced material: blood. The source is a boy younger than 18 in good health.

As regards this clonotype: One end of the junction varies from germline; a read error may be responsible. CDR3 nucleotide sequence: TGTGCCATCAGTGCCAAACTGGGAAACAGGGGGTTCGATGAGCACTTCTTC. It specifies CAISAKLGNRGFDEHFF. The J gene is TRBJ2-1, the V gene TRBV10-3; 8 positions match TRBD1. The V gene's germline CDR1 is ENHRY and CDR2 SYGVKD. This CDR3 comprises 17 residues.

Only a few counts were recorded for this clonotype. The DNA for the CDR3 is TGCAGTGCTCAGCGGCAGTCAACCTACGAGCAGTACTTC. Translated: CSAQRQSTYEQYF. The chain carries TRBV20-1 and TRBJ2-5; TRBD2 might be the D (5 bases). The J call could be wrong; TRBJ2-7 is a better fit for the DNA end. Germline values: CDR1 DFQATT, CDR2 SNEGSKA (reference sequence). This CDR3 is 13 amino acids long.

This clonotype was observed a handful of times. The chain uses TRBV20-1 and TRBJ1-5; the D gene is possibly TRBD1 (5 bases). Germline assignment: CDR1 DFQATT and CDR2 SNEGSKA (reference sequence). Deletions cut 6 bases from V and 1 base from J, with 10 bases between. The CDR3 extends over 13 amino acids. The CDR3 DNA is TGCAGTGCCTGGGACGGAAGCAATCAGCCCCAGCATTTT. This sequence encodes CSAWDGSNQPQHF.

This CDR3 reads CSARGIREQFF. The CDR3, as DNA: TGCAGTGCTAGAGGGATACGGGAGCAGTTCTTC. The chain recombines TRBV20-1 with TRBJ2-5; D ambiguous. The closer fit of TRBJ2-1 to the DNA end suggests the J call may be wrong. Germline V gene lookup returns CDR1 DFQATT and CDR2 SNEGSKA (reference sequence). This CDR3 contains 11 residues.

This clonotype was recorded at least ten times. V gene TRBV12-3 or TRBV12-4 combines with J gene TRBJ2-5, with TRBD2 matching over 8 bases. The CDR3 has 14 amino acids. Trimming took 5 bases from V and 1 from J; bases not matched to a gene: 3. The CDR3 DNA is TGTGCCAGCAGTCCTCGGGGGGGCCAAGAGACCCAGTACTTC. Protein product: CASSPRGGQETQYF.

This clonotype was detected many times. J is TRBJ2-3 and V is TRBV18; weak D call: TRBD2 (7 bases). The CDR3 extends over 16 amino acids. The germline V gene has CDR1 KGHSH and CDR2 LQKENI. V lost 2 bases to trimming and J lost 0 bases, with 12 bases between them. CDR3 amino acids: CASSPRGGRSTDTQYF. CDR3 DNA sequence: TGTGCCAGCTCACCAAGGGGGGGCCGGAGCACAGATACGCAGTATTTT.

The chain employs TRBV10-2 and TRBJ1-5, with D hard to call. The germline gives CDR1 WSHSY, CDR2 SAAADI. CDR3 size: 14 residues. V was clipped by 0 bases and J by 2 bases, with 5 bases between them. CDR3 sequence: CASSESERNQPQHF. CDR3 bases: TGCGCCAGCAGTGAGTCGGAACGCAATCAGCCCCAGCATTTT.

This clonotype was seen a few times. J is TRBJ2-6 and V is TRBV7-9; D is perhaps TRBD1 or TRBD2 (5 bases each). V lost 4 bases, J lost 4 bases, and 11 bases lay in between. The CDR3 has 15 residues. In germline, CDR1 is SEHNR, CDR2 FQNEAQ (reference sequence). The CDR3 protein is CASSSGTAGANVLTF. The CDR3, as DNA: TGTGCCAGCAGCTCCGGGACGGCCGGGGCCAACGTCCTGACTTTC.

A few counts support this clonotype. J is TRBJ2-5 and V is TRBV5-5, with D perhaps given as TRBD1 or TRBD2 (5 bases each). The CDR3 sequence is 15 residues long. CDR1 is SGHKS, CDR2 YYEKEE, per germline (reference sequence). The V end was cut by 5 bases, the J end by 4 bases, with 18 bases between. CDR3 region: CASSSAGAPRETQYF. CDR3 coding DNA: TGTGCCAGCAGTTCGGCCGGGGCACCGAGAGAGACCCAGTACTTC.

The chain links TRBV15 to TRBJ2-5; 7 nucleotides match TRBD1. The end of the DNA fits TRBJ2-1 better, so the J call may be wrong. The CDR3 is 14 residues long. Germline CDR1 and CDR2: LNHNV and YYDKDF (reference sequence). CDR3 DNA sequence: TGTGCCACCAGCAGAGAAACAGGGGACGATGAGCAGTTCTTC. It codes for CATSRETGDDEQFF.

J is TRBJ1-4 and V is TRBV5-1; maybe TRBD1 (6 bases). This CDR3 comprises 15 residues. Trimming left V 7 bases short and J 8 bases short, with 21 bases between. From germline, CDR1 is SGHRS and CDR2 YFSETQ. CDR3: CASVMTGTPGEKLFF. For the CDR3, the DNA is TGCGCCAGCGTGATGACAGGTACTCCAGGGGAAAAACTGTTTTTT.

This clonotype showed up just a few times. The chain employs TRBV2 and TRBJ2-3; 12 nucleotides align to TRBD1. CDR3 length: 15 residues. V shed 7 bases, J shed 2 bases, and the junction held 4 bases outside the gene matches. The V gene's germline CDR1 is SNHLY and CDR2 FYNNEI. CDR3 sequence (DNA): TGTGCCAGCATGACGGGACAGGGGGCCACAGATACGCAGTATTTT. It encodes CASMTGQGATDTQYF.

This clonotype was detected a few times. In nucleotides, the CDR3 is TGCGCCAGCAGCTCGGGACTAGCGAGTTACAATGAGCAGTTCTTC. Translating it yields CASSSGLASYNEQFF. This chain connects TRBV5-1 to TRBJ2-1; 10 positions agree with TRBD2. This CDR3 comprises 15 residues. The V segment lost 3 bases and the J segment 4 bases; nucleotides outside the gene matches: 4. Germline V gene data show CDR1 as SGHRS and CDR2 as YFSETQ.

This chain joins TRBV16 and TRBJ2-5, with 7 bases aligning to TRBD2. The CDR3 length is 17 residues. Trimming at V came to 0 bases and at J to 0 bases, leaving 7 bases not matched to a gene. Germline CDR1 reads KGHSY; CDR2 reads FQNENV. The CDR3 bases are TGTGCCAGCAGCCAATCGTTACTAGCGAGAAACCAAGAGACCCAGTACTTC. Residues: CASSQSLLARNQETQYF. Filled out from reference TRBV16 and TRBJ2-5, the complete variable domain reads GEEVAQTPKHLVRGEGQKAKLYCAPIKGHSYVFWYQQVLKNEFKFLISFQNENVFDETGMPKERFSAKCLPNSPCSLEIQATKLEDSAVYFCASSQSLLARNQETQYFGPGTRLLVL.